This T cell receptor beta chain emerged from a study of CD8+ T cells in alopecia areata. Sampling of alopecia areata patients yielded lesional scalp punch biopsies as well as peripheral blood. It was cDNA, reverse transcribed from extracted RNA, that served as the sequencing template. Data came from immunoSEQ multiplex PCR; TCRdb stores just in-frame clones and leaves some out. The sample lists 180,000 or so clones; roughly 65% were seen once. Trimming left V 2 bases short and J 1 base short, with 11 bases between. Looked up from germline, CDR1 is SGHVS and CDR2 is FNYEAQ. The CDR3 is 15 residues long.

The source material was CD4+ T cells sorted from blood, sampled at week 0. This rearrangement joins TRBV7-6 to TRBJ1-1; a weak D match, TRBD1 (6 bases). This receptor was taken from a human donor with alopecia areata. CDR3 in amino acids: CASSLLQGGNTEAFF. DNA of the CDR3: TGTGCCAGCAGCTTACTCCAAGGGGGGAACACTGAAGCTTTCTTT. The complete variable domain, with remaining parts taken from reference TRBV7-6 and TRBJ1-1, reads GAGVSQSPRYKVTKRGQDVALRCDPISGHVSLYWYRQALGQGPEFLTYFNYEAQQDKSGLPNDRFSAERPEGSISTLTIQRTEQRDSAMYRCASSLLQGGNTEAFFGQGTRLTVV.